What follows is one TCR beta chain and its context. The CDR3 extends over 17 amino acids. Germline assignment: CDR1 SGDLS and CDR2 YYNGEE. Trimming cost V 1 base and J 1 base, with 17 bases left between them. Assay version v3.0 of immunoSEQ was used, and it was run at survey level. TCRdb's copy holds only in-frame clones and misses some; the assay was immunoSEQ multiplex PCR. Here the sample spans 30,000 to 50,000 clones, around nine tenths being singletons. This specimen comes from a study of long-term antiretroviral therapy in people with HIV. The origin of this receptor is a woman between 18 and 29 years old with HIV. Sequenced here: unsorted PBMCs, sampled just before starting antiretroviral therapy. The genes are TRBV9 and TRBJ1-2, with D perhaps matching TRBD1 (5 bases). CDR3 region: CASSVSLQTAFNYGYTF. In nucleotides, the CDR3 is TGTGCCAGCAGCGTATCCTTACAGACAGCCTTTAACTATGGCTACACCTTC. Together with reference TRBV9 and TRBJ1-2, the CDR3 gives the full variable domain: DSGVTQTPKHLITATGQRVTLRCSPRSGDLSVYWYQQSLDQGLQFLIQYYNGEERAKGNILERFSAQQFPDLHSELNLSSLELGDSALYFCASSVSLQTAFNYGYTFGSGTRLTVV.